The 27 T cell receptor beta chains in this list originate from one sample, sequenced in a study of T-cell reconstitution after alpha-beta-depleted transplantation in children. This sample's TCRbeta library carried unique molecular identifier barcodes. TCRdb processed the PCR reads anew with MiXCR; each CDR3 protein has one entry. This repertoire shows a few hundred thousand distinct CDR3 sequences, roughly a quarter found once; its top ten account for under 45%. The sample here was PBMCs, taken before TCRalphabeta/CD19-depleted stem cell transplant. The receptors shown here come from a boy in the first two years of life with Wiskott-Aldrich syndrome, due to receive a stem cell transplant.

The chain carries TRBV7-2 and TRBJ2-1, with D tentatively TRBD2 (5 bases). The V end lost 3 bases, the J end lost 9 bases, and 12 bases lay between the germline ends. The CDR3 runs 13 residues. Germline V CDR1 and CDR2: SGHTA, FQGNSA. The CDR3 region is CASSFRSGSEQFF. CDR3 DNA: TGTGCCAGCAGCTTTAGATCGGGGAGTGAGCAGTTCTTC.

This chain links TRBV12-3 or TRBV12-4 with TRBJ2-5; tentative D call: TRBD2 (6 bases). The length of the CDR3 is 14 residues. V was pared by 7 bases and J by 7 bases, with 19 bases between. The CDR3 DNA is TGTGCCAGCACAAAGGGACTCCTCACTGGGACCCAGTACTTC. Protein sequence: CASTKGLLTGTQYF.

The chain has TRBV6-1 and TRBJ2-7; TRBD2 agrees at 9 bases. Germline CDR1 MNHNS, CDR2 SASEGT. The CDR3 is 14 amino acids. J was trimmed by 3 bases and V by 6 bases; bases with no gene match: 6. This chain's CDR3 is CASSDSGRVYEQYF. The CDR3 DNA reads as TGTGCCAGCAGCGATAGCGGGAGAGTCTACGAGCAGTACTTC.

This clonotype has a handful of counts. The rearrangement uses TRBV20-1 and TRBJ2-7; TRBD2 aligns across 14 bases. Looked up from germline, CDR1 is DFQATT and CDR2 is SNEGSKA (reference sequence). V was clipped by 4 bases and J by 6 bases; unmatched bases: 8. The CDR3 is 15 amino acids. The CDR3: CSATGTSGSFSEQYF. The CDR3 coding sequence is TGCAGTGCTACCGGGACTAGCGGGAGTTTCAGCGAGCAGTACTTC.

This clonotype was counted only a few times. The V gene is TRBV5-1, the J gene TRBJ2-3; 12 bases are a match to TRBD2. The CDR3 consists of 17 residues. The germline CDR1 and CDR2 sequences are SGHRS and YFSETQ. After removal of 4 bases from V and 4 bases from J, the junction contained 10 bases not matched to a gene. The CDR3 DNA sequence: TGCGCCAGCAGCAGGCGGACTAGCGGGACTGTTGCAGATACGCAGTATTTT. It translates to CASSRRTSGTVADTQYF.

The V and J genes are TRBV28 and TRBJ1-5; no firm D call. V lost 3 bases and J lost 7, with 10 bases in between. Germline assignment: CDR1 MDHEN and CDR2 SYDVKM. This CDR3 region has 13 residues. CDR3 sequence reads: CASSFYGGQPQHF. DNA for the CDR3: TGTGCCAGCAGTTTCTACGGCGGGCAGCCCCAGCATTTT.

V is TRBV5-5 and J is TRBJ1-5; D gene uncertain. Germline assignment: CDR1 SGHKS and CDR2 YYEKEE (reference sequence). The CDR3 contains 13 residues. The germline V and J ends were trimmed by 0 bases and 9 bases, with 10 bases remaining between them. This CDR3 reads CASSLGVTAPQHF. CDR3 DNA sequence: TGTGCCAGCAGCTTGGGGGTTACGGCGCCCCAGCATTTT.

This clonotype appeared a few times. The V gene is TRBV5-1, the J gene TRBJ2-1; 8 bases match TRBD2. Germline lookup yields CDR1 SGHRS and CDR2 YFSETQ. Trimming removed 1 base from V and 6 bases from J; junction bases left unmatched: 6. CDR3 length: 15 residues. The CDR3 region is CASSLSGGRSNEQFF. The CDR3 DNA sequence: TGCGCCAGCAGCTTGTCTGGCGGGAGGTCCAATGAGCAGTTCTTC.

This clonotype has only a few counts. The V and J genes are TRBV10-3 and TRBJ2-1, with a weak D call TRBD1 (5 bases). V was shortened by 8 bases and J by 0 bases, with 11 bases between the two germline ends. The germline CDR1 and CDR2 sequences are ENHRY and SYGVKD. CDR3 length: 14 amino acids. CDR3: CAIQRQSSYNEQFF. The DNA for the CDR3 is TGTGCCATCCAGAGACAGAGCTCCTACAATGAGCAGTTCTTC.

This clonotype was recorded once. The chain combines TRBV7-9 with TRBJ2-3; D is ambiguous. The length of the CDR3 is 15 residues. Germline CDR1 SEHNR, CDR2 FQNEAQ (reference sequence). V lost 3 bases and J 7 bases, leaving 17 bases between the germline ends. As DNA, the CDR3 is TGTGCCAGCAGCTTGGCGGCCCCCCCTTCGAATACGCAGTATTTT. Translating it yields CASSLAAPPSNTQYF.

The table lists this clonotype with a few counts. The V call is TRBV12-3 or TRBV12-4, the J call TRBJ1-6; D is perhaps TRBD1 (6 bases). This CDR3 is 16 amino acids long. V lost 3 bases, J lost 5 bases, and 14 bases lay in between. CDR3 DNA: TGTGCCAGCAGTTTTAAGGGGACACTGAATAATTCACCCCTCCACTTT. Translation: CASSFKGTLNNSPLHF.

This CDR3 reads CASSLRIRRKADTQYF. CDR3 sequence (DNA): TGTGCCAGCAGCTTAAGAATACGCAGGAAGGCAGATACGCAGTATTTT. This chain joins TRBV7-3 and TRBJ2-3; D uncertain. V was cut by 1 base and J by 4 bases, with 15 bases left in between. The CDR3 runs to 16 residues. Germline V gives CDR1 SGHTA, CDR2 FQGTGA.

There are a few counts of this clonotype. This chain connects TRBV12-3 or TRBV12-4 to TRBJ1-2; D may be TRBD1 (6 bases). V gave up 6 bases and J gave up 8 bases, with 16 bases separating them. CDR3 length equals 13 residues. In DNA, the CDR3 is TGTGCCAGCAGCTTACAGGGATTTTACGGCTACACCTTC. Translating gives CASSLQGFYGYTF.

The chain links TRBV15 to TRBJ2-1; D tentatively reads TRBD1 or TRBD2 (7 bases each). This CDR3 contains 16 residues. Between the trimmed V and J ends, which lost 4 bases and 5 bases, there was a span of 18 bases. Germline values: CDR1 LNHNV, CDR2 YYDKDF (reference sequence). CDR3 nucleotides: TGTGCCACCAGCATCGGGGGGACAGTCGGGCACAATGAGCAGTTCTTC. It yields the protein CATSIGGTVGHNEQFF.

This chain connects TRBV28 to TRBJ1-3; D possibly corresponds to TRBD1 (6 bases). Germline V gene lookup returns CDR1 MDHEN and CDR2 SYDVKM. Trimming shortened V by 1 base and J by 2 bases, and 9 bases separated the two germline ends. The CDR3 loop spans 15 amino acids. The CDR3: CASSLSPGAGNTIYF. CDR3 nucleotides: TGTGCCAGCAGTTTATCACCAGGGGCTGGAAACACCATATATTTT. The complete variable domain, with remaining parts taken from reference TRBV28 and TRBJ1-3, reads DVKVTQSSRYLVKRTGEKVFLECVQDMDHENMFWYRQDPGLGLRLIYFSYDVKMKEKGDIPEGYSVSREKKERFSLILESASTNQTSMYLCASSLSPGAGNTIYFGEGSWLTVV.

In regard to this clonotype: This is likely a read error, given that the CDR3 carries no conserved phenylalanine or tryptophan at its end. This sequence joins TRBV27 and TRBJ2-7; 8 bases are shared with TRBD1. The length of the CDR3 is 17 residues. Trimming took 5 bases from V and 3 from J; bases not matched to a gene: 15. The germline V gene has CDR1 MNHEY and CDR2 SMNVEV (reference sequence). CDR3 nucleotide sequence: TGTGCCAGCAGTGTTCATTATGGACAGGGATACAGCTACGAGCAGTACTCC. Residues: CASSVHYGQGYSYEQYS.

The chain recombines TRBV27 with TRBJ2-5, with 7 nucleotides matching TRBD2. The V segment lost 5 bases and the J segment 3 bases; nucleotides outside the gene matches: 3. Germline V gene sequence: CDR1 MNHEY, CDR2 SMNVEV (reference sequence). The CDR3 loop spans 13 amino acids. Here the CDR3 reads CASSQSGKETQYF. The CDR3 nucleotides are TGTGCCAGCAGTCAAAGCGGGAAAGAGACCCAGTACTTC.

The rearrangement uses TRBV9 and TRBJ2-1; TRBD2 matches at 11 bases. The CDR3 extends over 17 amino acids. V lost 0 bases, J lost 3 bases, and 5 bases stayed unmatched. Germline CDR1 is SGDLS and CDR2 is YYNGEE. CDR3 protein: CASSVELGTSGYNEQFF. The CDR3 nucleotides are TGTGCCAGCAGCGTAGAGTTAGGGACTAGCGGCTACAATGAGCAGTTCTTC.

The chain recombines TRBV5-1 with TRBJ1-2; D is ambiguous. This CDR3 has 15 residues. The ends were cut back, 1 base at V and 4 bases at J, with 14 bases in the middle. In germline, CDR1 is SGHRS, CDR2 YFSETQ. The CDR3 DNA is TGCGCCAGCAGCTTGTTGTCGGGAACAGCCTATGGCTACACCTTC. Its translation: CASSLLSGTAYGYTF.

The rearrangement uses TRBV4-1 and TRBJ1-1; D call uncertain. V was clipped by 4 bases and J by 1 base, with 13 bases between them. CDR3 length equals 15 residues. Per germline, CDR1 MGHRA and CDR2 YSYEKL. CDR3: CASSPDGRPNTEAFF. CDR3 in DNA: TGCGCCAGCAGCCCTGATGGACGGCCGAACACTGAAGCTTTCTTT.

This clonotype was counted only a few times. V and J are TRBV18 and TRBJ1-2; D gene ambiguous. Germline V gene data show CDR1 as KGHSH and CDR2 as LQKENI. The CDR3 length is 15 residues. Deletions cut 6 bases from V and 8 bases from J, with 22 bases between. CDR3 DNA: TGTGCCAGCTCCCAAGGACTGGGAAGGGAGTCGGGCTACACCTTC. It codes for CASSQGLGRESGYTF.

The chain links TRBV5-1 to TRBJ2-1; 9 nucleotides align to TRBD2. The junction had 11 bases not matched to a gene; V was cut back by 0 bases and J by 7 bases. CDR3 length equals 17 residues. CDR1 and CDR2 (germline): SGHRS, YFSETQ. CDR3 loop: CASSLALLGGRANEQFF. CDR3 DNA: TGCGCCAGCAGCTTGGCCCTCCTTGGCGGGAGGGCTAATGAGCAGTTCTTC.

The chain is built from TRBV5-6 and TRBJ2-7; D call uncertain. The CDR3 is 15 residues long. In germline, CDR1 is SGHDT, CDR2 YYEEEE. V dropped 0 bases and J dropped 2 bases, with 12 bases sitting between them. CDR3 DNA: TGTGCCAGCAGCTTGGGTTTATCCAGTGCCTACGAGCAGTACTTC. Translated: CASSLGLSSAYEQYF.

The V call is TRBV10-3, the J call TRBJ2-7; a possible D gene is TRBD2 (7 bases). Germline V gene lookup returns CDR1 ENHRY and CDR2 SYGVKD. This CDR3 is 15 amino acids long. Trimming cost V 2 bases and J 4 bases, with 15 bases left between them. The CDR3 sequence is CAISEGGGGGYEQYF. The CDR3 DNA reads as TGTGCCATCAGTGAGGGTGGGGGGGGCGGATACGAGCAGTACTTC.

This sequence joins TRBV5-1 and TRBJ2-2, with a tentative D call TRBD2 (6 bases). Trimming stripped 4 bases from V and 6 bases from J, with 10 bases between. This CDR3 spans 13 amino acids. Germline lookup yields CDR1 SGHRS and CDR2 YFSETQ. CDR3 region: CASSRDLAGELFF. CDR3 bases: TGCGCCAGCAGCCGGGACTTGGCCGGGGAGCTGTTTTTT.

J is TRBJ2-1 and V is TRBV2; 10 nucleotides line up with TRBD1. Germline V lookup: CDR1 SNHLY, CDR2 FYNNEI. This CDR3 contains 14 residues. Trimming at V came to 7 bases and at J to 10 bases, leaving 10 bases not matched to a gene. This chain's CDR3 is CASTRTGGYGEQFF. CDR3 bases: TGTGCCAGCACAAGGACAGGGGGATACGGGGAGCAGTTCTTC.

This sequence joins TRBV24-1 and TRBJ2-1, with 7 bases that match TRBD2. The CDR3 runs to 18 residues. The trim removed 3 bases at V and 0 bases at J, leaving 10 bases unmatched. The V gene's germline CDR1 is KGHDR and CDR2 SFDVKD. The CDR3 sequence is CATSDPATGRSSYNEQFF. DNA of the CDR3: TGTGCCACCAGTGATCCCGCGACCGGGAGGAGCTCCTACAATGAGCAGTTCTTC.